This TCR beta chain was identified during a study of shared clonotypes between healthy human individuals. Study-level information: Sampling drew on donors who were two women and a few men aged 18 to 49.

Sequencing used immunoSEQ multiplex PCR; TCRdb keeps in-frame clones, though not all of them. The sample has hundreds of thousands of clones, 95% to 98% seen once. The junction had 8 bases not matched to a gene; V was cut back by 7 bases and J by 3 bases. CDR1 and CDR2 from the germline V gene are SEHNR and FQNEAQ (reference sequence). The CDR3 runs 14 residues. As defined, naive CD8 cells were CD45RO-negative and positively selected for CCR7, with terminally differentiated effector memory CD45RA+ cells excluded. General study findings and limits: Shared clonotypes across all four donors exceeded non-shared ones in generation probability.

For this clone: Its cognate antigen is unknown.

The sample taken for sequencing was naive CD8+ T cells sorted from blood. The TCR comes from a man younger than 40 in good health. The chain uses TRBV7-9 and TRBJ2-7; TRBD1 matches at 8 bases. As DNA, the CDR3 is TGTGCCAGCACCCCCCCGGGACAGGTCTACGAGCAGTACTTC. As protein: CASTPPGQVYEQYF.